These T cell receptor beta chains were read from a single sample in a study of T cell changes during pregnancy in multiple sclerosis. Generated by immunoSEQ multiplex PCR, the TCRdb table keeps only in-frame clones and is missing some. The sample shows around 70,000 clones, about 90% of them seen only once. This sample comprised peripheral blood, obtained in the second trimester of pregnancy. The receptors come from a female donor with multiple sclerosis, enrolled in a pregnancy study. The CDR3 runs from the conserved cysteine through the conserved F or W. Each record gives: J gene, clone size, CDR3 length, D gene, V gene, CDR3 DNA, CDR3 protein. A D gene is named only where the DNA matches it firmly. Rows give clone size only sometimes, using once, few, many, or a class for an expanded clone.

TRBJ2-5 - 11 - TRBV7-2 TGTGCCAGCAGCTCTCAGGAGACCCAGTACTTC CASSSQETQYF
TRBJ2-3 - 14 TRBD2 TRBV7-2 TGTGCCAGCAGCTTGGGACTAGCAACAGATACGCAGTATTTT CASSLGLATDTQYF
TRBJ2-6 - 17 - TRBV7-2 TGTGCCAGCAGCTTAGAGGGTCCGACAGGTGGGGCCAACGTCCTGACTTTC CASSLEGPTGGANVLTF
TRBJ1-1 - 14 - TRBV7-9 TGTGCCAGCACCGGGCGGGGAATGAACACTGAAGCTTTCTTT CASTGRGMNTEAFF
TRBJ1-3 - 14 - TRBV5-1 TGCGCCAGCAGCGGTGTAGGGGTCGGAAACACCATATATTTT CASSGVGVGNTIYF
TRBJ2-2 - 16 TRBD1 TRBV6-6 TGTGCCAGCCACGGCTGGCGACAGGGGGGGGCCGGGGAGCTGTTTTTT CASHGWRQGGAGELFF
TRBJ1-2 - 12 TRBD1 TRBV4-3 TGCGCCAGCAGGGGACAGGAGTATGGCTACACCTTC CASRGQEYGYTF
TRBJ1-1 once 15 TRBD1 TRBV18 TGTGCCAGCTCTCCGACAGGGGGTCAGAACACTGAAGCTTTCTTT CASSPTGGQNTEAFF
TRBJ2-3 - 16 - TRBV27 TGTGCCAGCAGTCCCGGGAGGGGGCAGAACGCAGATACGCAGTATTTT CASSPGRGQNADTQYF
TRBJ2-5 - 14 - TRBV6-5 TGTGCCAGCAGCTCGCCGGGAGCCGGAGAGACCCAGTACTTC CASSSPGAGETQYF
TRBJ2-7 - 15 TRBD2 TRBV19 TGTGCCAGTAGTGTAACGCGGGGGAGCTCCTACGAGCAGTACTTC CASSVTRGSSYEQYF
TRBJ1-1 - 15 TRBD1 TRBV6-5 TGTGCCAGCACTTCGACCTACGGACAGGGGGCTGGGGCTTTCTTT CASTSTYGQGAGAFF
TRBJ2-6 - 18 - TRBV9 TGTGCCAGCAGCGTAGCCCTGTCCGGGGAGGCTGGGGCCAACGTCCTGACTTTC CASSVALSGEAGANVLTF
TRBJ1-2 - 15 TRBD1 TRBV19 TGTGCCAGTATCCCGGGACAGCTTTCTAACTATGGCTACACCTTC CASIPGQLSNYGYTF
TRBJ2-2 - 15 TRBD2 TRBV7-2 TGTGCCAGCAGCCCAATAGCGGGGGCCACCGGGGAGCTGTTTTTT CASSPIAGATGELFF
TRBJ1-6 - 16 TRBD1 TRBV7-9 TGTGCCAGCAGCTTTTCCTGGGACAGGCTAGGATCACCCCTCCACTTT CASSFSWDRLGSPLHF
TRBJ2-7 - 15 - TRBV18 TGTGCCAGCTCACCACTCCCGGGACAAGTCTACGAGCAGTACTTC CASSPLPGQVYEQYF
TRBJ1-2 - 12 TRBD1 TRBV6-5 TGTGCCAGCAGTTCAATACAGGGGGGCTACACCTTC CASSSIQGGYTF
TRBJ2-7 - 12 - TRBV18 TGTGCCGCGGCGGGGCTTTGCTACGAGCAGTACTTC CAAAGLCYEQYF
TRBJ2-2 - 16 TRBD1 TRBV4-1 TGCGCCAGCAGCCAAGATCTAGGACAGGGGTACGGGGAGCTGTTTTTT CASSQDLGQGYGELFF
TRBJ2-2 - 16 TRBD1 TRBV10-2 TGCGCCAGCAGTGAGACCGGGACAGGATACACCGGGGAGCTGTTTTTT CASSETGTGYTGELFF
TRBJ1-1 - 14 - TRBV7-2 TGTGCCAGCAGCCCTTCGGGGGGGGGCACTGAAGCTTTCTTT CASSPSGGGTEAFF
TRBJ1-1 once 14 - TRBV11-3 TGTGCCAGCAGCTTAGGTCCAGGGGACACTGAAGCTTTCTTT CASSLGPGDTEAFF
TRBJ1-1 - 16 TRBD1 TRBV19 TGTGCCAGTAGTATTCCCCCGGGACAGCAGAACACTGAAGCTTTCTTT CASSIPPGQQNTEAFF
TRBJ2-5 - 13 TRBD2 TRBV7-3 TGTGCCAGCAGCTTGCTAGCGGGGGAGACCCAGTACTTC CASSLLAGETQYF
TRBJ2-3 - 16 TRBD2 TRBV4-2 TGTGCCAGCAGCCAAGCTAGCGGGGGGGCCCCAGATACGCAGTATTTT CASSQASGGAPDTQYF
TRBJ2-5 - 12 - TRBV7-3 TGTGCCAGCAGCTTTCGGGGGGAGACCCAGTACTTC CASSFRGETQYF
TRBJ2-7 - 16 TRBD1 TRBV19 TGTGCCAGTAGTACCCGAACGGGACAGGGGGCAGGTGAGCAGTACTTC CASSTRTGQGAGEQYF
TRBJ2-1 - 13 - TRBV7-9 TGTGCCAAGGCCCACAGCACAAACTATGAGCAGTTCTTC CAKAHSTNYEQFF
TRBJ1-3 - 14 - TRBV9 TGTGCCAGCAGCATCGGGGATAGTGGAAACACCATATATTTT CASSIGDSGNTIYF
TRBJ1-2 - 12 - TRBV29-1 TGCAGCGTAACAGGGCCCTACTATGGCTACACCTTC CSVTGPYYGYTF
TRBJ1-1 - 13 TRBD1 TRBV7-2 TGTGCCAGCAGCTTTGACAGGGGCACTGAAGCTTTCTTT CASSFDRGTEAFF
TRBJ1-2 once 12 - TRBV10-3 TGTGCCATCAGTGCAGGGTACTATGGCTACACCTTC CAISAGYYGYTF
TRBJ1-5 once 14 - TRBV6-6 TGTGCCAGCAGTTACGACACCTCCAATCAGCCCCAGCATTTT CASSYDTSNQPQHF
TRBJ1-1 - 17 - TRBV12-2 TGTGCAAGTCGCTTAGCGCCTACAGGGAAGAAAAGTGGGGAAGCTTTCTTT CASRLAPTGKKSGEAFF
TRBJ2-7 - 14 - TRBV19 TGTGCCAGTACCCGGGGGGCTCCCGCGAGCGAGCAGTACTTC CASTRGAPASEQYF
TRBJ1-5 - 17 - TRBV19 TGTGCCAGTAGTTCAAACTCGGGGGTGGGTAGCAATCAGCCCCAGCATTTT CASSSNSGVGSNQPQHF
TRBJ2-3 - 17 TRBD1 TRBV7-6 TGTGCCAGTCTACCACGAGGGGGGGACAGGGTGGAAGATACGCAGTATTTT CASLPRGGDRVEDTQYF
TRBJ2-3 - 15 TRBD1 TRBV27 TGTGCCAGCAGTTCCCCGACAGGGGGCATGGATACGCAGTATTTT CASSSPTGGMDTQYF
TRBJ2-3 once 14 - TRBV11-1 TGTGCCAGCAGCTCCTGGACAGTAACAGATACGCAGTATTTT CASSSWTVTDTQYF
TRBJ1-2 - 15 - TRBV9 TGTGCCAGCAGCGTAGCGAGTGCCTATAACTATGGCTACACCTTC CASSVASAYNYGYTF
TRBJ2-3 - 15 - TRBV7-2 TGTGCCAGCAGCTTAGCGGGGGGGCCACCAGATACGCAGTATTTT CASSLAGGPPDTQYF
TRBJ1-5 - 13 - TRBV7-2 TGTGCCAGCACTCTCGGGGTTAACCGGCCCCAGCATTTT CASTLGVNRPQHF
TRBJ1-2 - 16 - TRBV5-4 TGTGCCAGCAGCTTGGACAGGGACCCCCTTAGGGGTGGCTACACCTTC CASSLDRDPLRGGYTF
TRBJ2-5 - 14 TRBD2 TRBV7-3 TGTGCCAGCAGCCCGGGAGGGCATGAAGAGACCCAGTACTTC CASSPGGHEETQYF
TRBJ2-6 - 17 - TRBV19 TGTGCCAGTAGTATAGATCTGGCAACCTCTGGGGCCAACGTCCTGACTTTC CASSIDLATSGANVLTF
TRBJ2-7 - 19 TRBD2 TRBV5-1 TGCGCCAGCAGCCCTTCACCTAGCGGGGTCCACGCGAGCTCCTACGAGCAGTACTTC CASSPSPSGVHASSYEQYF
TRBJ1-2 - 15 - TRBV5-6 TGTGCCAGCAGGGGAGGGACACCTACTAACTATGGCTACACCTTC CASRGGTPTNYGYTF
TRBJ2-1 - 16 TRBD2 TRBV4-3 TGCGCCAGCAGCCGTGGGGGAGCGGGGTTTTACAATGAGCAGTTCTTC CASSRGGAGFYNEQFF
TRBJ1-3 - 13 - TRBV7-2 TGTGCCAGCAGCCCCGGGGATCGAAACACCATATATTTT CASSPGDRNTIYF
TRBJ2-3 - 16 TRBD2 TRBV6-1 TGTGCCAGCAGTGAGACTAGCGGGGGTAGCACAGATACGCAGTATTTT CASSETSGGSTDTQYF
TRBJ2-2 - 17 - TRBV14 TGTGCCAGCAGCCAAGTCACCGGGGGTGGGCGGACCGGGGAGCTGTTTTTT CASSQVTGGGRTGELFF
TRBJ2-3 - 14 - TRBV12-5 TGTGCTAGTGGTGGACTGCGTTTGGAGGATACGCAGTATTTT CASGGLRLEDTQYF
TRBJ2-2 - 13 - TRBV11-1 TGTGCCAGCAGCCCACGGAGAACCGGGGAGCTGTTTTTT CASSPRRTGELFF
TRBJ1-3 - 14 - TRBV28 TGTGCCAGCAGTTTACGCGGGACTGGAAACACCATATATTTT CASSLRGTGNTIYF
TRBJ2-5 - 15 - TRBV12-5 TGTGCTAGTGGTTTGGTACACGACAGCCAAGAGACCCAGTACTTC CASGLVHDSQETQYF
TRBJ1-1 - 11 - TRBV29-1 TGCAGCGTTGGGCAGGGAGGTGAAGCTTTCTTT CSVGQGGEAFF
TRBJ2-1 - 13 TRBD2 TRBV15 TGTGCCACCAGCAGCGGGGGGGCTGGTGAGCAGTTCTTC CATSSGGAGEQFF